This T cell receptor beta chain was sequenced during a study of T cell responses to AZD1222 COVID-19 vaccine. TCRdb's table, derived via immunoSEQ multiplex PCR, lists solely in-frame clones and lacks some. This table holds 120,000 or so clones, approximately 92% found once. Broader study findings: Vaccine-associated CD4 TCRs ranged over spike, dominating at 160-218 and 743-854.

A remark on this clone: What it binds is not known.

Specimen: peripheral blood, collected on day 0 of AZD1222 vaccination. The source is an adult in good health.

The chain's CDR3 is CASSDRGAGELFF. DNA of the CDR3: TGTGCCAGCAGTGACAGGGGGGCCGGGGAGCTGTTTTTT. This chain connects TRBV2 to TRBJ2-2, with a tentative D call TRBD1 (7 bases). The CDR3 sequence is 13 residues long. V shed 3 bases and J shed 6 bases, with 8 bases lying between them. The germline gives CDR1 SNHLY, CDR2 FYNNEI.